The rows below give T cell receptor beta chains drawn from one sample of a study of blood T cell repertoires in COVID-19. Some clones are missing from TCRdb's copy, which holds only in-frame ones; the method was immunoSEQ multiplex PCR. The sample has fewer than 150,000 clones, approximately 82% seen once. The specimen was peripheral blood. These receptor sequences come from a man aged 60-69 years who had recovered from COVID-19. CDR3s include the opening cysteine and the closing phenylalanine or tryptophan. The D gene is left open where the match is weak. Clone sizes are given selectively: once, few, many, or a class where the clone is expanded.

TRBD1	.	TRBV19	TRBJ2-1	CASTKWGQVDEQFF	TGTGCCAGTACTAAATGGGGACAGGTGGATGAGCAGTTCTTC
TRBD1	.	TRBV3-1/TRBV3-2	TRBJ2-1	CASSPLGTGRNEQFF	TGTGCCAGCAGCCCCTTAGGGACAGGGCGGAATGAGCAGTTCTTC
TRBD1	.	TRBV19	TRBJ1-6	CASSTGTVHNSPLHF	TGTGCCAGTAGTACCGGGACAGTTCATAATTCACCCCTCCACTTT
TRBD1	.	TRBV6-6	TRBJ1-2	CASSSLDRGYGYTF	TGTGCCAGCAGTTCCTTAGACAGGGGCTATGGCTACACCTTC
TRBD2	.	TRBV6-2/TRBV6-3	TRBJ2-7	CASSQLAVAHEQYF	TGTGCCAGCAGTCAACTAGCGGTTGCCCACGAGCAGTACTTC
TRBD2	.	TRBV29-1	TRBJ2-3	CSAIDSGGVTDTQYF	TGCAGCGCAATCGATAGCGGGGGGGTGACAGATACGCAGTATTTT
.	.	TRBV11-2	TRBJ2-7	CASSPGPTGEQYF	TGTGCCAGCAGTCCGGGCCCAACGGGGGAGCAGTACTTC
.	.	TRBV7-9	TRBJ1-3	CASSRQGSGNTIYF	TGTGCCAGCAGCCGCCAGGGCTCCGGAAACACCATATATTTT
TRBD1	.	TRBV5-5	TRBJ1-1	CASSSNPDRGLKMNTEAFF	TGTGCCAGCAGCTCGAACCCGGACAGGGGGCTTAAGATGAACACTGAAGCTTTCTTT
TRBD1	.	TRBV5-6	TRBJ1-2	CASSGGGTGFGYTF	TGTGCCAGCAGCGGGGGAGGGACAGGGTTTGGCTACACCTTC
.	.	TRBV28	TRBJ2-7	CASSGPGTSFYEQYF	TGTGCCAGCAGTGGACCCGGGACATCCTTTTACGAGCAGTACTTC
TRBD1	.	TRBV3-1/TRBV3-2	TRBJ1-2	CASSQDGTGGRGYTF	TGTGCCAGCAGCCAAGACGGGACAGGGGGCCGAGGCTACACCTTC
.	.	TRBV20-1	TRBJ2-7	CSAPDSYEQYF	TGCAGTGCTCCGGACAGCTACGAGCAGTACTTC
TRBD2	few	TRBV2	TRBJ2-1	CASSAGTSGSPQFF	TGTGCCAGCAGTGCCGGGACTAGCGGGAGCCCGCAGTTCTTC
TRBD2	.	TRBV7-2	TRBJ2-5	CASSSGLAGERQETQYF	TGTGCCAGCAGCTCAGGACTAGCGGGAGAACGCCAAGAGACCCAGTACTTC
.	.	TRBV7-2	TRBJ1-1	CASSFAARMNTEAFF	TGTGCCAGCAGCTTCGCGGCCAGAATGAACACTGAAGCTTTCTTT
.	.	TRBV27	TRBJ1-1	CASSWGTNTEAFF	TGTGCCAGCAGTTGGGGCACGAACACTGAAGCTTTCTTT
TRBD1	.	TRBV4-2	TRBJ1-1	CASSQEATGEFEAFF	TGTGCCAGCAGCCAAGAGGCGACAGGGGAGTTCGAAGCTTTCTTT
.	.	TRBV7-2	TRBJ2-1	CASSLAYLNEQFF	TGTGCCAGCAGCTTAGCCTACCTTAATGAGCAGTTCTTC
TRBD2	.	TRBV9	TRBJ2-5	CASSVGAGGPGETQYF	TGTGCCAGCAGCGTAGGGGCGGGGGGGCCAGGAGAGACCCAGTACTTC
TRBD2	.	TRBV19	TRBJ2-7	CASSPGTSIHYEQYF	TGTGCCAGTAGTCCCGGGACTAGCATTCACTACGAGCAGTACTTC
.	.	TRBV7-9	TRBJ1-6	CASSYREANSPLHF	TGTGCCAGCAGCTACCGGGAGGCCAATTCACCCCTCCACTTT
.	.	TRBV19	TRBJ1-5	CASSGFGYQPQHF	TGTGCCAGTAGTGGCTTCGGGTATCAGCCCCAGCATTTT
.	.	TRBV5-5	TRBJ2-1	CASSLDRTYNEQFF	TGTGCCAGCAGCTTGGACAGAACCTACAATGAGCAGTTCTTC
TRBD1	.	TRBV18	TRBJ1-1	CASSPGQGAEAFF	TGTGCCAGCTCACCAGGACAGGGGGCAGAAGCTTTCTTT
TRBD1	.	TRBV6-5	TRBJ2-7	CASSTRDRDNEQYF	TGTGCCAGCAGTACTCGGGACAGGGATAACGAGCAGTACTTC
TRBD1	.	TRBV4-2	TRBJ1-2	CASSFPGQGSYGYTF	TGTGCCAGCAGCTTTCCGGGACAGGGCAGCTATGGCTACACCTTC